This T cell receptor (beta chain) stems from a study of Ad26.COV2.S vaccination and SARS-CoV-2 variants. Regarding this clone: The antigen remains undetermined.

Overall study results and limits: Marked by substantial breadth, spike-specific CD8+ and CD4+ T cell responses were reportedly seen after vaccination.

Some clones are missing from TCRdb's copy, which holds only in-frame ones; the method was immunoSEQ multiplex PCR. The table includes about 320,000 clones, 85% to 90% detected once. The CDR3 loop spans 13 amino acids. V lost 5 bases and J lost 2, with 8 bases in between. The V gene's germline CDR1 is SGHTA and CDR2 FQGNSA. Treatment defined: some 19 received Ad26.COV2.S at low or high dose, single or two shots; about 5 received placebo; per-sample allocation not given. Specimens were obtained on day 63 following the first vaccine or placebo injection. The vaccine antigen was prefusion-stabilized Wuhan SARS-CoV-2 spike.

The sample in question was peripheral blood, obtained in a trial of Ad26.COV2.S vaccine versus placebo. This clonotype was obtained from a person aged 18-65 years who received the Ad26.COV2.S COVID-19 vaccine or a placebo. The chain joins TRBV7-2 to TRBJ2-3; possibly TRBD2 for D (5 bases). CDR3 nucleotides: TGTGCCAGCAGCGCGCGGGCCACAGATACGCAGTATTTT. Its protein is CASSARATDTQYF.